This T cell receptor (beta chain) stems from a study of vaccination effects on CD4 cells after COVID-19. Study-level points and caveats: Only 1 of 255 vaccine-induced clones from healthy vaccinees cross-reacted with common cold coronaviruses. At late timepoints after vaccination, vaccine- and infection-induced clones shrank markedly.

The CDR3 extends over 17 amino acids. CDR1 is SGHAT, CDR2 FQNNGV, per germline. Trimming took 0 bases from V and 5 from J, leaving 16 bases between them. Concerning this clone: Antigen: not known.

CD4+ T cells specific for antigen were expanded with viral peptide pools by the ViraFEST assay before sequencing. Scientists isolated CD4+ T cells after a roughly 10-day culture period ended. It was two doses of either the BNT162b2 or mRNA-1273 vaccine that participants received. Having tested negative for nucleocapsid antibodies, the vaccine recipients showed no prior SARS-CoV-2 infection. Fresh IL-2-containing medium replaced half the medium on days 3 and 7. Here immunoSEQ multiplex PCR was the method, and the copy in TCRdb shows in-frame clones only, minus some. Altogether roughly 14,000 clones are present, over 55% being singletons, with the ten largest covering roughly 9.9%.

The chain combines TRBV11-2 with TRBJ2-2; D assignment may be TRBD1 or TRBD2 (5 bases each). The source of this sequence is a human donor who received a COVID-19 vaccine. Sequenced material: CD4+ T cells from PBMCs cultured with SARS-CoV-2 spike peptides, taken after COVID-19 vaccination. Written as DNA, the CDR3 is TGTGCCAGCAGCTTAGATTTCCGGGGCAGGTATACCGGGGAGCTGTTTTTT. Translated: CASSLDFRGRYTGELFF.